What follows are 5 T cell receptor beta chains derived from one specimen sequenced in a study of blood T cell repertoires in COVID-19. Clones were sequenced by immunoSEQ multiplex PCR, and TCRdb holds only the in-frame ones, with some missing. Here the sample spans some 250,000 clones, approximately 91% being singletons. Sequencing was performed on PBMCs or T cells enriched from blood (not recorded which). The receptors were sampled from a human donor in a cohort exposed to, infected with or recovered from COVID-19 (not recorded which). The donor label of this sample is uncertain.

The chain carries TRBV7-6 and TRBJ1-3, with 7 bases fitting TRBD1. The CDR3 spans 15 residues. V was pared by 4 bases and J by 2 bases, with 5 bases of the junction left unmatched. Germline CDR1 and CDR2: SGHVS and FNYEAQ. CDR3 loop: CASSSGQTAGNTIYF. The CDR3 nucleotides are TGTGCCAGCAGCTCGGGACAGACAGCTGGAAACACCATATATTTT.

V and J are TRBV7-2 and TRBJ1-4; TRBD1 agrees at 7 bases. The J segment lost 8 bases and the V segment lost 2 bases, leaving 5 bases of the junction unmatched. Germline CDR1 and CDR2: SGHTA and FQGNSA. The CDR3 contains 14 residues. This CDR3 is CASSLSGTAEKLFF. The CDR3 bases are TGTGCCAGCAGCTTATCCGGGACAGCCGAAAAACTGTTTTTT.

This sequence joins TRBV7-9 and TRBJ1-2; 9 bases map to TRBD1. Germline CDR1 SEHNR, CDR2 FQNEAQ (reference sequence). V lost 2 bases, J lost 6 bases, and 7 bases stayed unmatched. The CDR3 runs to 15 residues. This chain's CDR3 is CASSLTFGQGNGYTF. The DNA of the CDR3 is TGTGCCAGCAGCTTAACCTTCGGACAGGGGAATGGCTACACCTTC. The full variable domain, its missing parts supplied by reference TRBV7-9 and TRBJ1-2, is DTGVSQNPRHKITKRGQNVTFRCDPISEHNRLYWYRQTLGQGPEFLTYFQNEAQLEKSRLLSDRFSAERPKGSFSTLEIQRTEQGDSAMYLCASSLTFGQGNGYTFGSGTRLTVV.

The chain joins TRBV7-2 to TRBJ2-7; the match to TRBD1 covers 9 bases. This CDR3 comprises 16 residues. Per the germline V gene, CDR1 is SGHTA and CDR2 is FQGNSA. Trimming cost V 4 bases and J 0 bases; bases outside gene matches: 7. CDR3 DNA sequence: TGTGCCAGCAGCTCTACAGGGGGCATGTTCTCCTACGAGCAGTACTTC. Translating gives CASSSTGGMFSYEQYF.

J is TRBJ2-7 and V is TRBV6-2 or TRBV6-3, with a weak D call TRBD2 (6 bases). Germline-derived CDR1 and CDR2 are MNHEY and SVGEGT. This CDR3 is built from 14 residues. The V gene lost 0 bases and the J gene lost 5 bases, with 11 bases spanning the gap. Written as DNA, the CDR3 is TGTGCCAGCAGTTACTCGAGGCTAGCGAACGAGCAGTACTTC. This translates into CASSYSRLANEQYF.